Described below is a single T cell receptor beta chain sequence and its context. The data are from a study of blood T cell repertoires in COVID-19. Study details: In each case, the material was cDNA or gDNA derived from T cells, B-cell-depleted T cells, or PBMCs.

Using immunoSEQ multiplex PCR, the repertoire was profiled, and TCRdb retains in-frame clones only, with some absent. Among tens of thousands of clones listed, roughly four fifths were seen once. Germline trimming cut 1 base from V and 2 bases from J; bases unmatched to any gene: 8. The CDR3 has 16 amino acids. Germline V gives CDR1 LNHNV, CDR2 YYDKDF (reference sequence). The gene calls are TRBV15 and TRBJ2-7; 7 bases map to TRBD1. The clonotype originates from a human donor in a cohort sampled during active COVID-19. The sequenced material came from peripheral blood. CDR3 bases: TGTGCCACCAGCAGAGGCCCGGACAGGAGAGCCTACGAGCAGTACTTC. This translates into CATSRGPDRRAYEQYF.